This entry features one T cell receptor beta chain sequence. What it binds is unknown. V dropped 6 bases and J dropped 4 bases, with 18 bases sitting between them. The CDR3 spans 16 residues. Germline CDR1 and CDR2: SGHAT and FQNNGV. The PCR made use of 60 Vbeta and 13 Jbeta primers. Profiled with immunoSEQ multiplex PCR; TCRdb holds only in-frame clones, not every one. The sample has 160,000 or so clones; roughly four fifths are singletons. These data come from a study of cytomegalovirus exposure and HLA in healthy donors. Study at large: In an early release, HLA-typed donors contributed 77 million or so unique TCR sequences. Overall study findings and caveats: An analysis was carried out at a later point. It showed that HLA-associated TCR beta chains were more clonally expanded than equally common non-associated chains. The CMV antigen specificity of a few CMV-associated chains was confirmed through in vitro analysis.

The rearrangement links TRBV11-2 to TRBJ2-2; D gene unclear. The clonotype was recovered from a man aged 50 to 60 in good health and CMV-seropositive. The source material was PBMCs. The CDR3, as DNA: TGTGCCAGCAGTTCACTGAGAGCCAGGCCCACCGGGGAGCTGTTTTTT. Translation gives CASSSLRARPTGELFF.